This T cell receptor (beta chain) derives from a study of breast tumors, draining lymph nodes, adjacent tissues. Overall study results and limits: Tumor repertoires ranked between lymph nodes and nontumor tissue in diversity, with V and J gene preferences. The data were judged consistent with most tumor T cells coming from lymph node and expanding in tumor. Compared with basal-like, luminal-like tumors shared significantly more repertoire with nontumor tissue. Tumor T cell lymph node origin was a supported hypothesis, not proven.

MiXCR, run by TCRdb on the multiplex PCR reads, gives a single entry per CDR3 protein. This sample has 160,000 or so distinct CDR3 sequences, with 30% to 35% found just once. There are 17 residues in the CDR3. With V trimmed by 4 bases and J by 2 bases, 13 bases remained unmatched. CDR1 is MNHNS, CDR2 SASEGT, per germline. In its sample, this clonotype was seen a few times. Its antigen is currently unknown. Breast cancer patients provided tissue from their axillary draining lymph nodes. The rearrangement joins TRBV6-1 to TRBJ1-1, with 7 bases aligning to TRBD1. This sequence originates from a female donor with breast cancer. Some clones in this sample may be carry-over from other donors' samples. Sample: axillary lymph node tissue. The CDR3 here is CASSGGGEDRINTEAFF. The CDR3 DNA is TGTGCCAGCAGTGGAGGAGGGGAGGACAGGATTAACACTGAAGCTTTCTTT.